A selection of T cell receptor beta chains follows, all from one sample in a study of PD-1 blockade in classical Hodgkin lymphoma. Measured with immunoSEQ multiplex PCR; TCRdb has only the in-frame clones, and not every one. The sample lists under 100,000 clones; over 80% were seen once. The source was peripheral blood mononuclear cells (PBMCs), collected at baseline. The receptor set was obtained from a human donor with classical Hodgkin lymphoma. Both conserved end residues are part of each CDR3. A D gene is named only where the DNA matches it firmly. The size field is filled for only some rows; it gives once, few, many or a size class.

abundance,j_gene,v_gene,d_gene,CDR3nt,CDR3aa
-,TRBJ2-5,TRBV6-5,-,TGTGCCAGCAGCCCGAAAGAGACCCAGTACTTC,CASSPKETQYF
few,TRBJ1-2,TRBV25-1,-,TGTGCCAGTGGGGGAGAACAGTCGAATGGCTACACCTTC,CASGGEQSNGYTF
once,TRBJ1-5,TRBV29-1,-,TGCAGCGTTGAGTCAGGGCCGGGTCAGCCCCAGCATTTT,CSVESGPGQPQHF
-,TRBJ2-3,TRBV19,-,TGTGCCAGTAGTACGCGGACAGAAGATACGCAGTATTTT,CASSTRTEDTQYF
-,TRBJ2-7,TRBV7-6,-,TGTGCCAGCAGCTTAGCGGAGTATAGCGAGCAGTACTTC,CASSLAEYSEQYF
-,TRBJ2-3,TRBV4-1,TRBD1,TGCGCCAGCAGCCAAGCGGCGGGACAGGGTGGCACAGATACGCAGTATTTT,CASSQAAGQGGTDTQYF
-,TRBJ1-4,TRBV6-6,-,TGTGCCAGCAGCCTCCAGAGTACTAATGAAAAACTGTTTTTT,CASSLQSTNEKLFF
-,TRBJ2-5,TRBV7-2,TRBD1,TGTGCCAGCAGCTTAGGGCAGGGGGCGTGGGAGACCCAGTACTTC,CASSLGQGAWETQYF
-,TRBJ1-2,TRBV7-3,-,TGTGCCAGCAGCTTAAGGCGTGGCTATGGCTACACCTTC,CASSLRRGYGYTF
-,TRBJ1-2,TRBV21-1,-,TGTGCCAGCAGCAAAGCAAGTTCCTATGGCTACACCTTC,CASSKASSYGYTF
-,TRBJ1-5,TRBV19,-,TGTGCCACGCGACCCCCGGACAGAAATCAGCCCCAGCATTTT,CATRPPDRNQPQHF
-,TRBJ1-1,TRBV6-6,-,TGTGCCAGCAGTTACACGGAGGGTCGCACTGAAGCTTTCTTT,CASSYTEGRTEAFF
-,TRBJ1-6,TRBV2,-,TGTGCCAGCAAGACGGACCCGGCCGGTGCTTCACCCCTCCACTTT,CASKTDPAGASPLHF
-,TRBJ2-1,TRBV25-1,-,TGTGCCAGCAGTCGGGGAGGGGGGGACAATGAGCAGTTCTTC,CASSRGGGDNEQFF
few,TRBJ1-4,TRBV2,-,TGTGCCAGCAGTCGGGAGTTGGGTGAAAAACTGTTTTTT,CASSRELGEKLFF
-,TRBJ2-7,TRBV19,-,TGTGCCAGTAGCCCTCGGGACGGGTCCTACGAGCAGTACTTC,CASSPRDGSYEQYF
-,TRBJ2-1,TRBV30,TRBD2,TGTGCCTGGAGAAGACTAGCGGGAGTCTACAATGAGCAGTTCTTC,CAWRRLAGVYNEQFF
-,TRBJ2-7,TRBV10-3,-,TGTGCCATCAGTGAAGGCCTCAGCTCCTACGAGCAGTACTTC,CAISEGLSSYEQYF
once,TRBJ2-6,TRBV28,TRBD1,TGTGCCAGCAGTTCCGCGCCCATCAAACCAAGGACAGGGCCGAGCTCTGGGGCCAACGTCCTGACTTTC,CASSSAPIKPRTGPSSGANVLTF
-,TRBJ2-7,TRBV7-2,-,TGTGCCAGCAGCTTAGGGCCGGCCGCACGTCCGACCTTCTACGAGCAGTACTTC,CASSLGPAARPTFYEQYF
once,TRBJ2-7,TRBV18,TRBD2,TGTGCCAGCTCACCTTGGGGTAGCGGGAGGCTCTACGAGCAGTACTTC,CASSPWGSGRLYEQYF
-,TRBJ2-1,TRBV4-3,-,TGCGCCAGCAGCCAAGGGGCGGGCAGCTACAATGAGCAGTTCTTC,CASSQGAGSYNEQFF
few,TRBJ1-2,TRBV18,-,TGTGCCAGCTCACCACCGATCCTGAACTATGGCTACACCTTC,CASSPPILNYGYTF
-,TRBJ2-3,TRBV10-3,TRBD1,TGTGCCATCAGTTCCGGACAGGGCAGCACAGATACGCAGTATTTT,CAISSGQGSTDTQYF
-,TRBJ2-3,TRBV2,-,TGTGCCAGCAGTGAAATGGGCGTAGGCACAGATACGCAGTATTTT,CASSEMGVGTDTQYF
-,TRBJ2-6,TRBV7-3,-,TGTGCCAGCAGCTTAACAGGGGGCTCTGGGGCCAACGTCCTGACTTTC,CASSLTGGSGANVLTF
once,TRBJ2-7,TRBV27,TRBD2,TGTGCCAGCAGTTTAGGGGGACTAGCTCCGCCGGGGGAGCAGTACTTC,CASSLGGLAPPGEQYF
-,TRBJ2-7,TRBV18,-,TGTGCCAGCTCACTGTGGGGGTCCGAGCAGTACTTC,CASSLWGSEQYF